Listed below are T cell receptor beta chains from one sample, sequenced in a study of T cell repertoires in cytomegalovirus infection. TCRdb processed the reads anew with MiXCR; each CDR3 protein has one entry. The sample shows around 530,000 distinct CDR3 sequences, roughly 29% of them seen only once. The sample taken for sequencing was PBMCs. The receptors stem from a human donor in good health (CMV status not recorded). Some clones in this sample may be carry-over from other donors' samples. CDR3s include the opening cysteine and the closing phenylalanine or tryptophan. D genes are given only for firm matches. Clone size is shown for a subset of rows, as once, few, many or a class of expanded clone.

>TRBJ1-2|TRBD1|NA|TRBV29-1
CSVETGVGRVLGYTF
TGCAGCGTTGAGACAGGGGTCGGCCGGGTTCTTGGCTACACCTTC
>TRBJ2-1|NA|few|TRBV6-1
CASKKGPGNEQFF
TGTGCCAGTAAAAAAGGACCCGGGAATGAGCAGTTCTTC
>TRBJ2-1|TRBD2|NA|TRBV12-3/TRBV12-4
CASSPLQGLANNEQFF
TGTGCCAGCAGTCCCCTACAGGGACTAGCGAACAATGAGCAGTTCTTC
>TRBJ2-6|NA|many|TRBV12-5
CASGLPDGGSGANVLTF
TGTGCTAGTGGTTTGCCCGACGGTGGCTCTGGGGCCAACGTCCTGACTTTC
>TRBJ1-1|NA|NA|TRBV29-1
CSVEEAGRAFF
TGCAGCGTTGAGGAGGCCGGGCGGGCTTTCTTT
>TRBJ2-7|TRBD2|many|TRBV11-2
CASRKLAGEYEQYF
TGTGCCAGCAGGAAACTAGCGGGAGAATACGAGCAGTACTTC
>TRBJ2-2|NA|NA|TRBV4-3
CASSQDPGGFANTGELFF
TGCGCCAGCAGCCAAGATCCGGGGGGCTTCGCGAACACCGGGGAGCTGTTTTTT
>TRBJ2-1|TRBD2|NA|TRBV11-3
CASSLELAGDINEQFF
TGTGCCAGCAGCTTAGAGCTAGCGGGAGATATTAATGAGCAGTTCTTC
>TRBJ2-7|NA|NA|TRBV7-8
CASSEGGPRDEQYF
TGTGCCAGCAGCGAAGGCGGGCCTCGAGACGAGCAGTACTTC
>TRBJ1-6|TRBD1|NA|TRBV5-6
CASSQGTGIPYNSPLHF
TGTGCCAGCAGCCAAGGGACAGGGATCCCTTATAATTCACCCCTCCACTTT
>TRBJ1-1|NA|NA|TRBV2
CASSEAQGTEAFF
TGTGCCAGCAGTGAAGCACAGGGCACTGAAGCTTTCTTT
>TRBJ2-7|NA|NA|TRBV15
CATLDPLGMTYEQYF
TGTGCCACCCTGGACCCATTAGGGATGACCTACGAGCAGTACTTC
>TRBJ2-2|NA|NA|TRBV7-3
CASSRDRSNTGELFF
TGTGCCAGCAGCCGTGACAGGTCGAACACCGGGGAGCTGTTTTTT
>TRBJ2-3|NA|few|TRBV27
CASTSALGADTQYF
TGTGCCAGCACCTCCGCACTGGGGGCAGATACGCAGTATTTT
>TRBJ1-1|NA|NA|TRBV10-3
CAISGGRGFAFF
TGTGCCATCAGTGGTGGTCGTGGGTTCGCTTTCTTT
>TRBJ2-3|NA|NA|TRBV7-8
CASSLLLGGATDTQYF
TGTGCCAGCAGCTTACTTTTAGGGGGGGCCACAGATACGCAGTATTTT
>TRBJ2-3|NA|NA|TRBV5-1
CASSPALEASTDTQYF
TGCGCCAGCAGCCCCGCCCTAGAGGCCTCCACAGATACGCAGTATTTT
>TRBJ2-1|TRBD1|many|TRBV11-2
CASSGGLRDRGYNEQFF
TGTGCCAGCAGCGGAGGCCTCCGGGACAGGGGCTACAATGAGCAGTTCTTC
>TRBJ2-1|TRBD2|few|TRBV6-5
CASRAGGPYNEQFF
TGTGCCAGCAGGGCGGGAGGGCCCTACAATGAGCAGTTCTTC
>TRBJ1-3|NA|NA|TRBV7-9
CASSRVSAGNTIYF
TGTGCCAGCAGTCGAGTCTCAGCAGGAAACACCATATATTTT
>TRBJ1-1|NA|NA|TRBV3-1
CASSQQEYLRAFF
TGTGCCAGCAGCCAACAGGAATACCTCAGGGCTTTCTTT
>TRBJ2-7|NA|few|TRBV28
CATRRGLDEQYF
TGTGCCACCCGGAGAGGGTTGGATGAGCAGTACTTC
>TRBJ1-4|TRBD1|NA|TRBV29-1
CSAGQGATNEKLFF
TGCAGCGCGGGACAGGGGGCAACTAATGAAAAACTGTTTTTT
>TRBJ2-1|TRBD1|NA|TRBV6-2/TRBV6-3
CASSLPTGGDAYNEQFF
TGTGCCAGCAGTTTACCGACAGGGGGGGACGCCTACAATGAGCAGTTCTTC
>TRBJ1-2|TRBD1|NA|TRBV7-6
CASSLGPGGDGYTF
TGTGCCAGCAGCTTAGGACCAGGGGGTGATGGCTACACCTTC
>TRBJ2-1|NA|NA|TRBV11-2
CASSFDFSSYNEQFF
TGTGCCAGCAGCTTCGATTTTAGCTCCTACAATGAGCAGTTCTTC
>TRBJ2-1|TRBD2|few|TRBV4-3
CASSHAGTSGNEQFF
TGCGCCAGCAGCCACGCCGGGACTAGCGGCAATGAGCAGTTCTTC
>TRBJ2-3|NA|NA|TRBV28
CASSLRTGHTYF
TGTGCCAGCAGTTTGCGAACAGGGCATACGTATTTT
>TRBJ1-5|NA|NA|TRBV19
CASSIPGDRNQPQHF
TGTGCCAGTAGTATCCCAGGGGATCGCAATCAGCCCCAGCATTTT
>TRBJ1-4|NA|once|TRBV5-6
CASSQRSATNEKLFF
TGTGCCAGCAGTCAGAGGTCCGCAACTAATGAAAAACTGTTTTTT
>TRBJ2-1|NA|many|TRBV12-3/TRBV12-4
CASSDSEQFF
TGTGCCAGCAGTGACTCAGAGCAGTTCTTC
>TRBJ2-5|TRBD1|few|TRBV28
CASRAPGTGRSGETQYF
TGTGCCAGCAGGGCCCCAGGGACAGGGCGGTCCGGGGAGACCCAGTACTTC
>TRBJ1-2|NA|NA|TRBV20-1
CSATGRWGPNYGYTF
TGCAGTGCTACCGGAAGGTGGGGCCCTAACTATGGCTACACCTTC
>TRBJ1-1|NA|many|TRBV7-2
CASSLGARAEAFF
TGTGCCAGCAGCTTAGGGGCAAGGGCGGAAGCTTTCTTT
>TRBJ2-7|NA|NA|TRBV6-5
CATQESDYEQYF
TGTGCCACCCAGGAATCAGACTACGAGCAGTACTTC
>TRBJ2-5|NA|few|TRBV28
CASSTAGPQETQYF
TGTGCCAGCAGTACCGCAGGCCCGCAAGAGACCCAGTACTTC
>TRBJ1-2|NA|many|TRBV7-2
CASSLRQAGGYTF
TGTGCCAGCAGCTTACGACAGGCGGGTGGCTACACCTTC
>TRBJ2-3|TRBD2|few|TRBV6-5
CASSPWTSGSADTQYF
TGTGCCAGCAGTCCTTGGACTAGCGGGAGCGCAGATACGCAGTATTTT
>TRBJ1-2|NA|NA|TRBV10-3
CAISGLDTPANYGYTF
TGTGCCATCAGTGGTCTGGACACCCCGGCCAACTATGGCTACACCTTC
>TRBJ2-1|TRBD2|NA|TRBV5-1
CASSSSAGARGEQFF
TGCGCCAGCAGCTCGTCAGCGGGAGCTCGTGGTGAGCAGTTCTTC
>TRBJ2-5|NA|few|TRBV7-8
CASSLVPGLETQYF
TGTGCCAGCAGCTTAGTTCCGGGTTTGGAGACCCAGTACTTC
>TRBJ2-1|TRBD2|NA|TRBV28
CASSSYSPGGGWNEQFF
TGTGCCAGCAGTTCTTACAGTCCGGGCGGGGGGTGGAATGAGCAGTTCTTC
>TRBJ1-5|NA|many|TRBV7-2
CASSLGQKSNQPQHF
TGTGCCAGCAGCTTAGGACAGAAAAGCAATCAGCCCCAGCATTTT
>TRBJ1-1|TRBD1|few|TRBV5-1
CASRMDRGLDEAFF
TGCGCCAGCCGCATGGACAGGGGGCTTGATGAAGCTTTCTTT
>TRBJ1-5|NA|few|TRBV7-2
CASSPSAGQPQHF
TGTGCCAGCAGCCCCTCGGCGGGTCAGCCCCAGCATTTT
>TRBJ2-7|NA|few|TRBV11-1
CASSRNRGGEAYEQYF
TGTGCCAGCAGTCGTAACAGGGGAGGTGAGGCCTACGAGCAGTACTTC
>TRBJ2-1|TRBD2|NA|TRBV2
CASKTSGRGANEQFF
TGTGCCAGCAAGACTAGCGGGAGGGGGGCCAATGAGCAGTTCTTC
>TRBJ1-6|NA|NA|TRBV5-6
CASRPASGPLHF
TGTGCCAGCAGACCGGCCTCGGGGCCCCTCCACTTT
>TRBJ2-2|NA|NA|TRBV30
CAWRQGTNTGELFF
TGTGCCTGGAGACAGGGAACGAACACCGGGGAGCTGTTTTTT
>TRBJ2-7|NA|few|TRBV11-2
CASSLGGLVVSYEQYF
TGTGCCAGCAGCTTAGGGGGATTAGTCGTCTCCTACGAGCAGTACTTC